Below, 8 T cell receptor beta chains from the same sample are listed, as sequenced in a study of T-cell memory formation after mild COVID-19. From the 5' RACE reads, TCRdb called clonotypes with MiXCR, one entry per CDR3 protein. Altogether about 500,000 distinct CDR3 sequences are present, just over 20% being singletons, with the ten largest covering around an eighth. Sequences were obtained from PBMCs or a T cell subset sorted from them (not recorded which). Receptors originate from an adult woman who had mild COVID-19 (a few samples of this study predate the infection). Cell type and time point are not known.

This clonotype was seen only a few times. This chain links TRBV7-9 with TRBJ2-7; D might be TRBD2 (5 bases). This CDR3 has 16 amino acids. Per the germline V gene, CDR1 is SEHNR and CDR2 is FQNEAQ (reference sequence). V lost 5 bases and J 3 bases, leaving 20 bases between the germline ends. CDR3 loop: CASSRGQGGARYEQYF. CDR3 DNA: TGTGCCAGCAGCCGAGGGCAAGGAGGAGCCCGCTACGAGCAGTACTTC. Using reference TRBV7-9 and TRBJ2-7 for the parts outside the CDR3, the full variable domain is DTGVSQNPRHKITKRGQNVTFRCDPISEHNRLYWYRQTLGQGPEFLTYFQNEAQLEKSRLLSDRFSAERPKGSFSTLEIQRTEQGDSAMYLCASSRGQGGARYEQYFGPGTRLTVT.

The chain employs TRBV5-1 and TRBJ2-3; the match to TRBD2 covers 12 bases. Germline V gene data show CDR1 as SGHRS and CDR2 as YFSETQ. The CDR3 has 17 residues. V was pared by 1 base and J by 3 bases, with 6 bases of the junction left unmatched. This CDR3 is CASSLWRLAGETDTQYF. The CDR3 bases are TGCGCCAGCAGCTTGTGGCGACTAGCGGGGGAGACAGATACGCAGTATTTT.

CDR3 DNA sequence: TGTGCCAGCAGCCCTGGGGGGGGGAATAATTCACCCCTCCACTTT. Translated: CASSPGGGNNSPLHF. V usage is TRBV9 and J usage is TRBJ1-6; D possibly corresponds to TRBD1 (5 bases). CDR1 is SGDLS and CDR2 is YYNGEE in the germline V gene. V gave up 4 bases and J gave up 5 bases, with 13 bases separating them. There are 15 residues in the CDR3.

The V call is TRBV3-1, the J call TRBJ2-7; 10 nucleotides line up with TRBD2. V lost 6 bases and J lost 2; bases outside the gene matches: 4. CDR1 LGHDT and CDR2 YNNKEL come from the germline V gene (reference sequence). The CDR3 runs to 14 residues. The CDR3: CASRDSGRAYEQYF. In DNA form, the CDR3 reads TGTGCCAGCAGGGACAGCGGGAGGGCCTACGAGCAGTACTTC.

Ten or more counts support this clonotype. V gene TRBV5-1 combines with J gene TRBJ2-1; 9 bases agree with TRBD2. Trimming took 0 bases from V and 5 from J; bases not matched to a gene: 6. The CDR3 contains 16 residues. Germline CDR1 is SGHRS and CDR2 is YFSETQ. The DNA for the CDR3 is TGCGCCAGCAGCTTGGCGGCGGGAGGGAACGACAATGAGCAGTTCTTC. Translation: CASSLAAGGNDNEQFF. The variable domain in full, completed from reference TRBV5-1 and TRBJ2-1, reads KAGVTQTPRYLIKTRGQQVTLSCSPISGHRSVSWYQQTPGQGLQFLFEYFSETQRNKGNFPGRFSGRQFSNSRSEMNVSTLELGDSALYLCASSLAAGGNDNEQFFGPGTRLTVL.

Many counts were recorded for this clonotype. The chain couples TRBV18 to TRBJ1-1; D unresolved. Per the germline V gene, CDR1 is KGHSH and CDR2 is LQKENI. V was clipped by 2 bases and J by 1 base, with 11 bases between them. This CDR3 comprises 15 residues. This chain's CDR3 is CASSPRRPENTEAFF. The CDR3 nucleotides read TGTGCCAGCTCACCAAGACGCCCAGAGAACACTGAAGCTTTCTTT.

The rearrangement joins TRBV29-1 to TRBJ2-1, with TRBD2 matching over 10 bases. Germline V gives CDR1 SQVTM, CDR2 ANQGSEA. CDR3 length equals 14 residues. The J segment lost 7 bases and the V segment lost 6 bases, leaving 9 bases of the junction unmatched. Written as DNA, the CDR3 is TGCAGCGTGCGGACTAGCGGCGGGGCTAATGAGCAGTTCTTC. This translates into CSVRTSGGANEQFF.

This clonotype has only a few counts. V is TRBV2 and J is TRBJ2-1; perhaps TRBD1 as D (7 bases). From germline, CDR1 is SNHLY and CDR2 FYNNEI. The CDR3 consists of 14 residues. The V gene lost 6 bases and the J gene lost 4 bases, with 13 bases spanning the gap. CDR3 nucleotide sequence: TGTGCCAGCAGACGACAGGGACTTTACAATGAGCAGTTCTTC. Translating gives CASRRQGLYNEQFF.